The clone carrying this T cell receptor (beta chain) was counted only a few times. Its antigen is currently unknown. TCRdb re-called the RT-PCR reads with MiXCR, one entry per CDR3 protein. The data contain about 190,000 distinct CDR3 sequences, 13% to 15% of them seen just once; the ten biggest clones take up approximately 27%. The data stem from a study of response to subunit inactivated influenza vaccine. Notes on the study in general: Each seasonal flu vaccination may recruit only limited new T cells, authors suggested.

The origin of this receptor is a man in his fifties or sixties who received an inactivated influenza vaccine. The sample consisted of CD8+ T cells sorted from PBMCs, taken 4 to 6 days after vaccination.

DNA for the CDR3: TGTGCCAGCGGGAGGGGGGGTTACAATGAGCAGTTCTTC. This translates into CASGRGGYNEQFF. The chain links TRBV6-1 to TRBJ2-1, with a tentative D call TRBD2 (7 bases). The CDR3 consists of 13 residues. Germline V gene data show CDR1 as MNHNS and CDR2 as SASEGT. V was pared by 8 bases and J by 4 bases, with 12 bases between.